This T cell receptor (beta chain) was retrieved from a study of blood T cell repertoires in COVID-19. Overall study: Both acute and convalescent COVID-19 samples were obtained from the United States, Italy and Spain. From T cells, B-cell-depleted T cells, or PBMCs came the material, which was cDNA or gDNA.

Some clones are missing from TCRdb's copy, which holds only in-frame ones; the method was immunoSEQ multiplex PCR. The table includes about 250,000 clones, roughly 88% detected once. This CDR3 contains 11 residues. Germline loops: CDR1 SGHDT, CDR2 YYEEEE. Trimming took off 2 bases at V and 6 bases at J, with 6 bases between the two ends. Sequencing was carried out using peripheral blood. The chain combines TRBV5-6 with TRBJ2-7; unclear D gene. The TCR was taken from a man older than 75 with acute or convalescent COVID-19. CDR3 amino acids: CASSLGGEQYF. CDR3 DNA: TGTGCCAGCAGCTTAGGCGGCGAGCAGTACTTC.